Listed here are 18 T cell receptor beta chains from one sample, sequenced in a study of shared clonotypes between healthy human individuals (dated by TCRdb to about 2020). Libraries were built with the immunoSEQ multiplex PCR assay. TCRdb mirrors the immuneACCESS table, restricted to in-frame sequences. Some clones are absent from its copies; in checked studies, under half trace to an unresolved V gene, and the reason for the others is unknown. In all, the sample holds around 510,000 clones, and around three quarters of those were seen once. The ten largest clones represent more than 10% of the sample. The sequencing sample was made of PBMCs. The receptor source for this set is a woman aged 40 to 49 in good health. Some clones in this sample may be carry-over from other donors' samples.

Of note for this clone: Just one base apart from a much larger clone, this may be a read error. The sample holds other DNA sequences that translate to the same CDR3. The chain carries TRBV18 and TRBJ2-5, with 13 bases that match TRBD2. CDR3 length: 19 amino acids. With V trimmed by 3 bases and J by 5 bases, 15 bases remained unmatched. Per germline, CDR1 KGHSH and CDR2 LQKENI. CDR3 residues: CASSPIAKDSGLAGETQYF. The CDR3 DNA sequence: TGTGCCAGCTCACCGATCGCGAAGGACTCGGGACTAGCGGGGGAGACCCAGTACTTC.

The chain couples TRBV6-6 to TRBJ2-5; 13 bases agree with TRBD2. From germline, CDR1 is MNHNY and CDR2 SVGAGI (reference sequence). V shed 4 bases and J 5 bases; nucleotides not matched to a gene: 7. This CDR3 has 16 amino acids. The CDR3 sequence: CASSSPGLAGEETQYF. Here the CDR3 DNA reads TGTGCCAGCAGTTCCCCTGGACTAGCGGGAGAGGAGACCCAGTACTTC.

This chain joins TRBV5-6 and TRBJ1-5, with D perhaps TRBD1 (5 bases). CDR1 and CDR2 from the germline V gene are SGHDT and YYEEEE. V dropped 4 bases and J dropped 0 bases, with 11 bases sitting between them. This CDR3 is 15 amino acids long. The CDR3, as DNA: TGTGCCAGCAGCCGACAGATCGATAGCAATCAGCCCCAGCATTTT. As protein: CASSRQIDSNQPQHF.

This clone was counted only a few times. The chain has TRBV5-1 and TRBJ2-2; 8 bases match TRBD2. Germline values: CDR1 SGHRS, CDR2 YFSETQ. The trim removed 4 bases at V and 0 bases at J, leaving 5 bases unmatched. The CDR3 is 16 amino acids. The CDR3 spells CASSPGGGTNTGELFF. As DNA, the CDR3 is TGCGCCAGCAGCCCCGGCGGGGGGACGAACACCGGGGAGCTGTTTTTT.

The chain employs TRBV10-3 and TRBJ1-4; D is possibly TRBD1 (5 bases). The CDR3 has 16 amino acids. V was clipped by 5 bases and J by 1 base, with 14 bases between them. Germline V gene lookup returns CDR1 ENHRY and CDR2 SYGVKD. CDR3: CAISRQGGLTNEKLFF. The CDR3 DNA reads TGTGCCATCAGTCGCCAGGGTGGGCTAACTAATGAAAAACTGTTTTTT.

The gene calls are TRBV9 and TRBJ1-2, with D maybe TRBD1 (6 bases). Germline-derived CDR1 and CDR2 are SGDLS and YYNGEE. With 3 bases removed from V and 6 bases from J, the gap between germline ends came to 30 bases. This CDR3 region has 19 residues. In DNA, the CDR3 is TGTGCCAGCAGCGCGAACCGACGGGACATCCCCCCTCTAAGGCATGGCTACACCTTC. Its translation: CASSANRRDIPPLRHGYTF.

The V gene is TRBV11-2, the J gene TRBJ2-3; 14 bases are a match to TRBD2. The CDR3 has 17 amino acids. V dropped 2 bases and J dropped 4; count of bases not matched to a gene: 5. Germline V gives CDR1 SGHAT, CDR2 FQNNGV. Here the CDR3 reads CASSLQGLAGVADTQYF. CDR3 nucleotide sequence: TGTGCCAGCAGCTTACAGGGACTAGCGGGAGTGGCAGATACGCAGTATTTT.

As to this clone: A much larger clonotype is one base distant, so this may be a read error. The same CDR3 also results from other DNA sequences found in this sample. The chain is built from TRBV20-1 and TRBJ2-7; a possible D gene is TRBD2 (5 bases). The CDR3 is 11 amino acids. Germline CDR1 DFQATT, CDR2 SNEGSKA (reference sequence). Between the trimmed V and J ends, which lost 6 bases and 0 bases, there was a span of 6 bases. The CDR3 nucleotides read TGCAGTGCCCGGGACTCCTACGAGCAGTACTTC. As protein: CSARDSYEQYF.

CDR3 nucleotides: TGCGCCAGCAGCTACGGGGCGACTAGCGGAGTATCCTACGAGCAGTACTTC. This translates into CASSYGATSGVSYEQYF. The V gene is TRBV5-1, the J gene TRBJ2-7, with TRBD2 matching 9 bases. V dropped 3 bases and J dropped 1; count of bases not matched to a gene: 11. CDR1 and CDR2 from the germline V gene are SGHRS and YFSETQ. This CDR3 spans 17 amino acids.

The chain has TRBV10-3 and TRBJ1-4, with 7 bases identical to TRBD1. The V segment lost 6 bases and the J segment 3 bases; nucleotides outside the gene matches: 4. The CDR3 extends over 14 amino acids. Germline-derived CDR1 and CDR2 are ENHRY and SYGVKD. CDR3 amino acids: CAISPGGPNEKLFF. Here the CDR3 DNA reads TGTGCCATCAGCCCAGGGGGTCCTAATGAAAAACTGTTTTTT.

J is TRBJ2-7 and V is TRBV5-1, with TRBD2 matching over 16 bases. This CDR3 comprises 16 residues. Per germline, CDR1 SGHRS and CDR2 YFSETQ. Losses at the gene ends were 3 bases for V and 6 bases for J; bases not matched to a gene: 6. The CDR3 region is CASSSGTSGRVVEQYF. In DNA, the CDR3 is TGCGCCAGCAGCTCCGGGACTAGCGGGAGGGTAGTCGAGCAGTACTTC.

The chain is built from TRBV28 and TRBJ2-3; 9 bases are a match to TRBD2. There are 24 residues in the CDR3. Germline V gene data show CDR1 as MDHEN and CDR2 as SYDVKM. V was clipped by 1 base and J by 0 bases; unmatched bases: 26. The CDR3 reads CASSLFEADPVPGLALASTDTQYF. DNA for the CDR3: TGTGCCAGCAGTTTATTCGAGGCTGACCCTGTCCCGGGACTAGCTCTCGCAAGCACAGATACGCAGTATTTT.

This clone was seen ten or more times. The chain carries TRBV5-1 and TRBJ2-7; D remains ambiguous. CDR1 is SGHRS, CDR2 YFSETQ, per germline. This CDR3 is 15 amino acids long. V was shortened by 0 bases and J by 3 bases, with 13 bases between the two germline ends. CDR3 sequence reads: CASSLDSSVYYEQYF. CDR3 sequence (DNA): TGCGCCAGCAGCTTGGACTCGAGTGTCTACTACGAGCAGTACTTC.

By share, this clone counts as medium-sized. Different DNA sequences within this sample yield the same CDR3. The genes are TRBV4-3 and TRBJ1-4; 10 positions match TRBD1. The CDR3 sequence is 16 residues long. Germline values: CDR1 LGHNA, CDR2 YSLEER. After removal of 0 bases from V and 8 bases from J, the junction contained 6 bases not matched to a gene. The CDR3 reads CASSQDLGTGAEKLFF. As DNA, the CDR3 is TGCGCCAGCAGCCAAGATCTTGGGACAGGGGCCGAAAAACTGTTTTTT.

This clone was observed a handful of times. The rearrangement joins TRBV2 to TRBJ2-7; D unclear. The CDR3 length is 12 residues. V lost 8 bases and J 7 bases, leaving 15 bases between the germline ends. The germline V gene encodes CDR1 SNHLY and CDR2 FYNNEI. CDR3 sequence (DNA): TGTGCCAGCGCGTTTGATGGATCGGAGCAGTACTTC. Translated: CASAFDGSEQYF.

This clone was recorded once. The rearrangement joins TRBV25-1 to TRBJ1-5; D possibly corresponds to TRBD1 (5 bases). The CDR3 extends over 14 amino acids. V shed 3 bases and J shed 3 bases, with 9 bases lying between them. Germline assignment: CDR1 MGHDK and CDR2 SYGVNS. CDR3 sequence: CASSEGGYNQPQHF. The CDR3 coding sequence is TGTGCCAGCAGTGAGGGGGGATACAATCAGCCCCAGCATTTT.

Only one count was recorded for this clone. The genes are TRBV4-1 and TRBJ1-5, with no clear D. The CDR3 extends over 14 amino acids. Between the trimmed V and J ends, which lost 0 bases and 5 bases, there was a span of 8 bases. Germline V gene data show CDR1 as MGHRA and CDR2 as YSYEKL. DNA for the CDR3: TGCGCCAGCAGCCAAGATGGAGGGTATCAGCCCCAGCATTTT. Protein: CASSQDGGYQPQHF.

The chain uses TRBV4-2 and TRBJ2-3, with D unclear. There are 16 residues in the CDR3. V was cut by 0 bases and J by 0 bases, with 10 bases left in between. The germline gives CDR1 LGHNA, CDR2 YNFKEQ. CDR3 sequence: CASSQDGRRSTDTQYF. In DNA, the CDR3 is TGTGCCAGCAGCCAAGATGGAAGGCGGAGCACAGATACGCAGTATTTT.